The entry that follows covers one TCR beta chain sequence. The data derive from a study of blood T cell repertoires in COVID-19. Looking at the study overall: Whether acute or convalescent, the COVID-19 samples came from the United States, Italy and Spain. Sample material is recorded as cDNA or gDNA derived from T cells, B-cell-depleted T cells, or PBMCs.

V lost 0 bases to trimming and J lost 3 bases, with 8 bases between them. The CDR3 has 14 residues. Germline V gives CDR1 MNHEY, CDR2 SMNVEV (reference sequence). Study processing details: Amplification of reference gene primers provided the estimated nucleated cell counts. Produced via immunoSEQ multiplex PCR; TCRdb's table is partial and in-frame only. V and J calls and clone size are given by that table; D and trimming were obtained from the DNA. The sample includes around 250,000 clones, approximately 87% of them seen just once. J is TRBJ1-2 and V is TRBV27; no clear D. The sequence was obtained from a man aged 60 to 69 with acute or convalescent COVID-19. Material: peripheral blood. CDR3 DNA sequence: TGTGCCAGCAGTTTATCGGAGGAGGACTATGGCTACACCTTC. Translated, it gives CASSLSEEDYGYTF.